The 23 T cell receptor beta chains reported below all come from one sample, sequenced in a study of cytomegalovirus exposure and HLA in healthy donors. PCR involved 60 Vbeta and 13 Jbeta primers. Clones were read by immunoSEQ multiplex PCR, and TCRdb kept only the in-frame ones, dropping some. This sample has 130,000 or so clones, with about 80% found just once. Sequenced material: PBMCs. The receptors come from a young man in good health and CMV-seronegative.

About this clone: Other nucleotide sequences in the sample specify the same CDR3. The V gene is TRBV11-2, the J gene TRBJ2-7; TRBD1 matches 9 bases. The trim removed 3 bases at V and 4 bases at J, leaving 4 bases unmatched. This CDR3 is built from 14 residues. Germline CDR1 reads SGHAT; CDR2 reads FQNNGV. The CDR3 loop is CASSLGQGGYEQYF. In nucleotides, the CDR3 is TGTGCCAGCAGCTTGGGACAGGGCGGGTACGAGCAGTACTTC.

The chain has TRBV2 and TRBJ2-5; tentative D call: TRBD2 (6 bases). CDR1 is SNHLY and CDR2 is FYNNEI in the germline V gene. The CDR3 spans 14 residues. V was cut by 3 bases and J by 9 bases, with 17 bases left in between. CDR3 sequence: CASSDSNTGGAQYF. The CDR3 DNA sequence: TGTGCCAGCAGTGATTCTAACACAGGCGGGGCCCAGTACTTC.

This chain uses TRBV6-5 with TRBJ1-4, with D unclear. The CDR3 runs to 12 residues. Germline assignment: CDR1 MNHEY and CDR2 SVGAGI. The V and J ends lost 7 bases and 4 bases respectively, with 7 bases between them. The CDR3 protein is CASTSGNEKLFF. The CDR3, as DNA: TGTGCCAGCACCTCCGGTAATGAAAAACTGTTTTTT.

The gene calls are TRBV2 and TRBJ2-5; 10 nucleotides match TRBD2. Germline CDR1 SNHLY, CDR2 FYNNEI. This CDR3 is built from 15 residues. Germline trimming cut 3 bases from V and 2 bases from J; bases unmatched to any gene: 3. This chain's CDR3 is CASSDVAGGQETQYF. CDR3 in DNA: TGTGCCAGCAGTGATGTAGCGGGGGGTCAAGAGACCCAGTACTTC. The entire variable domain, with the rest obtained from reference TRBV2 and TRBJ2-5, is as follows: EPEVTQTPSHQVTQMGQEVILRCVPISNHLYFYWYRQILGQKVEFLVSFYNNEISEKSEIFDDQFSVERPDGSNFTLKIRSTKLEDSAMYFCASSDVAGGQETQYFGPGTRLLVL.

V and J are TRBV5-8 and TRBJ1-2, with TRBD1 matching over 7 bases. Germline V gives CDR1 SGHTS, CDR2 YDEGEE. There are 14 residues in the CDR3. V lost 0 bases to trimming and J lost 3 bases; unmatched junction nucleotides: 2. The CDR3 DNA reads TGTGCCAGCAGCTTGGTAGGGGGCGACTATGGCTACACCTTC. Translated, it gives CASSLVGGDYGYTF.

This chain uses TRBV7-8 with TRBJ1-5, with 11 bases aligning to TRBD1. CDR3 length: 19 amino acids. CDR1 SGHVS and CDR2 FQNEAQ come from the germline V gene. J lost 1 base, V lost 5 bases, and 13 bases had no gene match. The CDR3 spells CASSKTEDRGLGSNQPQHF. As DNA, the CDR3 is TGTGCCAGCAGCAAGACAGAGGACAGGGGGCTTGGGAGCAATCAGCCCCAGCATTTT.

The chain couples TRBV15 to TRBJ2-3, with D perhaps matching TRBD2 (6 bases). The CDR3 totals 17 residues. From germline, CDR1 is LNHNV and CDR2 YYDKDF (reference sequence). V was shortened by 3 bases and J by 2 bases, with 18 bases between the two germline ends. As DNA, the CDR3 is TGTGCCACCAGCAGTCGAGGGACTGGAAATCCCACAGATACGCAGTATTTT. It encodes CATSSRGTGNPTDTQYF.

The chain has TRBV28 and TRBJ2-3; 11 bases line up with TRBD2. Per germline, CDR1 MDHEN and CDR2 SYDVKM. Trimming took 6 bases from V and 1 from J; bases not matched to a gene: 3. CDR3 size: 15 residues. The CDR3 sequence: CASSQLAGGTDTQYF. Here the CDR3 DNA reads TGTGCCAGCAGCCAACTAGCGGGGGGCACAGATACGCAGTATTTT.

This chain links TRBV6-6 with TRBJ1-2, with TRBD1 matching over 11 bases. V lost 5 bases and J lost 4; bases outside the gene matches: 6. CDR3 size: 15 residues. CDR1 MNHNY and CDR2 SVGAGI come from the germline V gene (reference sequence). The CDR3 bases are TGTGCCAGCAGTGCCCGGGACAGGGGGACCTATGGCTACACCTTC. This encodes CASSARDRGTYGYTF.

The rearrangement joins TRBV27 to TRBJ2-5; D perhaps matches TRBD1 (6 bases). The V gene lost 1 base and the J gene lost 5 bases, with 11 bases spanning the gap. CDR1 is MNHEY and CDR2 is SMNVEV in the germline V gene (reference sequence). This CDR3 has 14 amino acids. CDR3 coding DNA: TGTGCCAGCAGTTTATACAGGGAGACGGAGACCCAGTACTTC. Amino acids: CASSLYRETETQYF.

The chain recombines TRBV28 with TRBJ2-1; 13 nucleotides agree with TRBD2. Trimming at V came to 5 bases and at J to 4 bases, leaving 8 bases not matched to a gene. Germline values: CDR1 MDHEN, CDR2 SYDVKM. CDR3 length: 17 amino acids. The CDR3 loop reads CASSGSGTSGVYNEQFF. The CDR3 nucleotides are TGTGCCAGCAGTGGATCCGGGACTAGCGGGGTATACAATGAGCAGTTCTTC.

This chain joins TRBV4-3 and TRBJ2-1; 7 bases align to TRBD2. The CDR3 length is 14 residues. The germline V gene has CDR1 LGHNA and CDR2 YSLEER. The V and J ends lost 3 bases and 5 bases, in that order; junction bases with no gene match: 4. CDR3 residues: CASSQRGTNNEQFF. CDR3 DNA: TGCGCCAGCAGCCAGCGGGGGACGAACAATGAGCAGTTCTTC.

The CDR3 here is CASPTTGGQASNQPQHF. CDR3 bases: TGTGCCAGCCCAACCACTGGGGGACAGGCAAGCAATCAGCCCCAGCATTTT. The chain joins TRBV6-4 to TRBJ1-5; 8 positions agree with TRBD1. Germline CDR1 reads MRHNA; CDR2 reads SNTAGT. The CDR3 spans 17 residues. V gave up 8 bases and J gave up 1 base; unmatched junction bases: 13.

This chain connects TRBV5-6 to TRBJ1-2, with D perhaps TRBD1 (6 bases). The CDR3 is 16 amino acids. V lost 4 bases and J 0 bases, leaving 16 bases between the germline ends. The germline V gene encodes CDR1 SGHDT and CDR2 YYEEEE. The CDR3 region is CASSRFDRLPNYGYTF. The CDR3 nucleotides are TGTGCCAGCAGCCGATTCGACAGGCTACCTAACTATGGCTACACCTTC.

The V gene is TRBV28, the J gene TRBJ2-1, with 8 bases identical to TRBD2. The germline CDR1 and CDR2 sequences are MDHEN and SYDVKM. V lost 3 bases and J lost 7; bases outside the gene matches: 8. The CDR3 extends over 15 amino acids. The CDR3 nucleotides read TGTGCCAGCAGTTTTACGGGAGGGCCGGTAAATGAGCAGTTCTTC. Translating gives CASSFTGGPVNEQFF.

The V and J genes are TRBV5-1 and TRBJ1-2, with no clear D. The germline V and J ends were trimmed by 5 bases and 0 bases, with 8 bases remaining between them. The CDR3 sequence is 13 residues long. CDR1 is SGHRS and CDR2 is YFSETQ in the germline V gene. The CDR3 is CASRLDSNYGYTF. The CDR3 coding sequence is TGCGCCAGCAGGTTAGATTCTAACTATGGCTACACCTTC.

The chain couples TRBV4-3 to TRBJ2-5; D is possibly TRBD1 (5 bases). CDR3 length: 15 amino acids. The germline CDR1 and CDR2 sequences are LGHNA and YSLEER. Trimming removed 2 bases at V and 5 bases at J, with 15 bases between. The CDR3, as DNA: TGCGCCAGCAGCCAATTCCAGGGTCTGGGGGAGACCCAGTACTTC. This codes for CASSQFQGLGETQYF.

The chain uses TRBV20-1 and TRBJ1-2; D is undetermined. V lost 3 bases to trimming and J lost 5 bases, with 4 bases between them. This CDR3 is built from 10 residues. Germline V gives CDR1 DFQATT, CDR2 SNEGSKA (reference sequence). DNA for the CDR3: TGCAGTGCTAGCAATTATGGCTACACCTTC. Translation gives CSASNYGYTF.

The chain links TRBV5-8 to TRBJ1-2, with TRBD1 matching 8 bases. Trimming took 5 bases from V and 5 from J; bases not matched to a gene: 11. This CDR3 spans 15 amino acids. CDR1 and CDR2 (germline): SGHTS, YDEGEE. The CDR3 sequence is CASRYKIGQGYGYTF. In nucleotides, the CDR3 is TGTGCCAGCAGATACAAAATCGGACAGGGATATGGCTACACCTTC.

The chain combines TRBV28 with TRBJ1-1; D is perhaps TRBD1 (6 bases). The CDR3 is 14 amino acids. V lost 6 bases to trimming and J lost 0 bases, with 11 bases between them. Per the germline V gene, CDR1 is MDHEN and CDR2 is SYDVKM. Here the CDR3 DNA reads TGTGCCAGCAGACCGGGACACATGAACACTGAAGCTTTCTTT. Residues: CASRPGHMNTEAFF.

CDR3 in amino acids: CASSQGTLNNSPLHF. The CDR3 region has the DNA TGCGCCAGCAGCCAAGGGACACTCAACAATTCACCCCTCCACTTT. This sequence joins TRBV4-3 and TRBJ1-6; maybe TRBD1 (5 bases). Germline V gene data show CDR1 as LGHNA and CDR2 as YSLEER. This CDR3 is built from 15 residues. The V gene lost 1 base and the J gene lost 7 bases, with 11 bases spanning the gap.

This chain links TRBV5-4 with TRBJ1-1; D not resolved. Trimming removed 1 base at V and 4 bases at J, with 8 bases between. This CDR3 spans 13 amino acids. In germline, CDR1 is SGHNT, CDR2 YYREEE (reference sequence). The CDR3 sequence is CASSLQESTEAFF. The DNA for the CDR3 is TGTGCCAGCAGCTTGCAGGAAAGCACTGAAGCTTTCTTT.

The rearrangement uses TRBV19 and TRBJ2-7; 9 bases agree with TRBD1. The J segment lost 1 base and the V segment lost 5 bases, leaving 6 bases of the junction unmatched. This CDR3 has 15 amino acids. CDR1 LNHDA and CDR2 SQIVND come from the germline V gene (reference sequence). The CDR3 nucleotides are TGTGCCAGTAGTCCAGGGACAGGGTTTTCCTACGAGCAGTACTTC. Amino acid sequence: CASSPGTGFSYEQYF.